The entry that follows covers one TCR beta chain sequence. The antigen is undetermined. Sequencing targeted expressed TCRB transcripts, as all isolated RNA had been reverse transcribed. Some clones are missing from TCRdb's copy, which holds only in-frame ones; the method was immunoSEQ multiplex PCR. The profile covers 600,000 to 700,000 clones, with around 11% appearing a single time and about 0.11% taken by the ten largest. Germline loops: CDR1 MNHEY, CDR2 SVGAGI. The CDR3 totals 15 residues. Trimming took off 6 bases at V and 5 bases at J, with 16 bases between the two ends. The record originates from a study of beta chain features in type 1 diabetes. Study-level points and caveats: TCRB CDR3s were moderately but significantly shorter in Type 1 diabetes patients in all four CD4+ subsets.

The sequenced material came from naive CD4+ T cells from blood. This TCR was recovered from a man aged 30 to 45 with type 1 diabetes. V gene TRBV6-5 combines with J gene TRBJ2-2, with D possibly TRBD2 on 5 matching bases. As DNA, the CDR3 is TGTGCCAGCAGCCGCCCCGACCCGGGGACCGGGGAGCTGTTTTTT. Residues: CASSRPDPGTGELFF.